Listed below are T cell receptor beta chains from one sample, sequenced in a study of shared clonotypes between healthy human individuals. Sequenced by immunoSEQ multiplex PCR; TCRdb stores in-frame clones only, minus some. The sample lists under 200,000 clones, 80% to 95% occurring once. The specimen sequenced was naive CD4+ T cells sorted from blood. The source of these receptors is a woman aged 25 to 39 in good health. Each CDR3 is given with its conserved first and last residue. D genes are given only for firm matches.

cdr3_nt: TGTGCCAGCAGTGACTCGACTCGGGGCTATAATTCACCCCTCCACTTT; cdr3_aa: CASSDSTRGYNSPLHF; j_call: TRBJ1-6; v_call: TRBV6-4; d_call: .
cdr3_nt: TGTGCCAGCAGTTTAGTCACTAGGGGGAGTCTCCACGAGCAGTACTTC; cdr3_aa: CASSLVTRGSLHEQYF; j_call: TRBJ2-7; v_call: TRBV28; d_call: .
cdr3_nt: TGCGCCAGCAGCATTAGCGGGAGGGCCAACGACGAGCAGTACTTC; cdr3_aa: CASSISGRANDEQYF; j_call: TRBJ2-7; v_call: TRBV5-1; d_call: TRBD2
cdr3_nt: TGCAGCGCACGGGTAATCGGGGAGCTGTTTTTT; cdr3_aa: CSARVIGELFF; j_call: TRBJ2-2; v_call: TRBV29-1; d_call: .
cdr3_nt: TGCGCCAGCAGCCGTACAGGGGAGGGCAATCAGCCCCAGCATTTT; cdr3_aa: CASSRTGEGNQPQHF; j_call: TRBJ1-5; v_call: TRBV5-1; d_call: TRBD1
cdr3_nt: TGTGCTAGCGCCCGGCAGGGTGGTTACGAGCAGTACTTC; cdr3_aa: CASARQGGYEQYF; j_call: TRBJ2-7; v_call: TRBV19; d_call: .
cdr3_nt: TGTGCCAGCAGCCAACGCCGCGGGGTTCCCTACGAGCAGTACTTC; cdr3_aa: CASSQRRGVPYEQYF; j_call: TRBJ2-7; v_call: TRBV7-1; d_call: .
cdr3_nt: TGCGCCAGCAGCTTGACTGCGGGAGGCCTCTACGAGCAGTACTTC; cdr3_aa: CASSLTAGGLYEQYF; j_call: TRBJ2-7; v_call: TRBV5-1; d_call: TRBD2
cdr3_nt: TGTGCCAGTAGTATTGGGGGCCAAGAGACCCAGTACTTC; cdr3_aa: CASSIGGQETQYF; j_call: TRBJ2-5; v_call: TRBV19; d_call: .
cdr3_nt: TGTGCCAGCAGCGCCTGGTACGGAGAGACCCAGTACTTC; cdr3_aa: CASSAWYGETQYF; j_call: TRBJ2-5; v_call: TRBV11-2; d_call: .
cdr3_nt: TGCGCCAGCAGCCAAGCCCCAGTCTTGTACGAGCAGTACTTC; cdr3_aa: CASSQAPVLYEQYF; j_call: TRBJ2-7; v_call: TRBV4-1; d_call: .
cdr3_nt: TGTGCCAGCAGCTTAGCGCCCGGGAGCTCCTACGAGCAGTACTTC; cdr3_aa: CASSLAPGSSYEQYF; j_call: TRBJ2-7; v_call: TRBV7-2; d_call: .
cdr3_nt: TGCGCCAGCAGCCTGGGACTAGCGCGAGATACGCAGTATTTT; cdr3_aa: CASSLGLARDTQYF; j_call: TRBJ2-3; v_call: TRBV4-1; d_call: TRBD2
cdr3_nt: TGTGCCACCAGCAGAGACAGATGGTACGGGGGTAATTCACCCCTCCACTTT; cdr3_aa: CATSRDRWYGGNSPLHF; j_call: TRBJ1-6; v_call: TRBV15; d_call: .
cdr3_nt: TGTGCCAGCAGCTTAGCCGTAGCGGGAGCAGAGACCCAGTACTTC; cdr3_aa: CASSLAVAGAETQYF; j_call: TRBJ2-5; v_call: TRBV7-6; d_call: TRBD2
cdr3_nt: TGTGCCATCAGTGGACAGGGTAGGGGAAATCAGCCCCAGCATTTT; cdr3_aa: CAISGQGRGNQPQHF; j_call: TRBJ1-5; v_call: TRBV10-3; d_call: TRBD1
cdr3_nt: TGCAGCGTTGAAGCCCCAGGGACTAGCTCCCACGAGCAGTACTTC; cdr3_aa: CSVEAPGTSSHEQYF; j_call: TRBJ2-7; v_call: TRBV29-1; d_call: TRBD2
cdr3_nt: TGTGCCAGTAGTAACTTCCCGGGACGGAGCTCCTACAATGAGCAGTTCTTC; cdr3_aa: CASSNFPGRSSYNEQFF; j_call: TRBJ2-1; v_call: TRBV19; d_call: .